This TCR beta chain was identified during a study of sequential checkpoint blockade in melanoma (dated by TCRdb to between 2017 and 2020). General notes on the study: Patients were assigned by 1:1 randomization to either first-line nivolumab followed by ipilimumab (arm A) or ipilimumab followed by nivolumab (arm B). Maintenance nivolumab was given following each of the two trial sequences.

Turning to this clone: Its recognized antigen is unknown. At one of its ends the junction is not consistent with the germline gene, which may arise from a read error.

The treatment or condition label on this specimen signifies: randomized to nivolumab then ipilimumab (arm A) or the reverse (arm B). No trial patient had received prior DNA-damaging chemotherapy. Live CD3+CD8+ cells negative for CD19 and CD56 were sorted from thawed PBMCs on a FACS Aria II flow cytometer. Samples came from patients with melanoma in CheckMate 064, a randomized, open-label phase II trial of sequential checkpoint blockade. Peripheral blood mononuclear cells were collected by leukapheresis, purified using Ficoll-Paque, and frozen in human serum containing roughly 10% DMSO. Purity of sorted blood CD3+CD8+ cells was verified at >98% immediately after sorting, followed by DNA extraction. General findings and caveats noted by the study authors: The response-prediction model combining TCR metrics and mutation burden needs validation in larger, independent patient cohorts.

The immunoSEQ Assay was used to immunosequence TCRbeta CDR3 regions from genomic DNA. Prior to high-throughput sequencing, genomic DNA was amplified by bias-controlled multiplex PCR. The source study handled its data this way. To quantify the absolute abundance of each unique TCRbeta CDR3 region, the sequences were collapsed and filtered. Clonality, defined as 1 minus Pielou's evenness, was calculated using only productive rearrangements. Clones with significantly greater frequencies in on-treatment versus baseline samples were identified using a previously published method. The table was pulled from immuneACCESS by TCRdb, which kept in-frame rearrangements only. Such tables lose some clones; where checked, under half of the loss comes from unresolved V genes, and the rest has no known cause. For V, J and clone size, that table is used; D and trimming come from the DNA. This sample has about 18,000 clones in its table, and roughly 59% of those were observed once. Of the sample, roughly a sixth falls within the top ten clones.

The source was CD8+ T cells sorted from blood (inferred from file names), collected from a patient given nivolumab and ipilimumab in sequence. The clonotype comes from a human donor with melanoma.

Here the CDR3 is given as CASSQGGVGGYTF. The sequenced DNA is TGTGCCAGCAGCCAAGGGGGGGTGGGTGGCTACACCTTC. The receptor chain draws on TRBV4-1 and TRBJ1-2; TRBD1 could be the D gene, as 6 bases match. The CDR3, from cysteine to phenylalanine, totals 13 residues. The only DNA kept is the CDR3, 39 bases in frame from the first base. The germline V gene provides CDR1 MGHRA and CDR2 YSYEKL.